The clone carrying this T cell receptor (beta chain) was counted many times. Antigen specificity is unknown. Absent ophthalmopathy progression within 18 months defined stable Graves' hyperthyroidism. Hyperthyroidism, newly diagnosed and lasting under 2 months, affected patients aged 18 to 65. Each diagnosis drew on symptoms, thyroxine, TRAb, thyroid ultrasound and orbital computed tomography findings. This specimen belongs to a study of T cells in Graves' hyperthyroidism and ophthalmopathy. General study points: Model output signaled ophthalmopathy a median 6.5 months ahead of onset.

Researchers took RNA transcripts and amplified the TCR beta CDR3 regions from them. During a first-round RT-PCR of the TCR CDR3, the HTBI primer set was used. TCRdb re-called the multiplex PCR reads with MiXCR, one entry per CDR3 protein. The sample has hundreds of thousands of distinct CDR3 sequences, around 14% seen once. Trimming left V 2 bases short and J 2 bases short, with 13 bases between. The CDR3 runs to 15 residues. Per germline, CDR1 SGHTA and CDR2 FQGNSA. This receptor was taken from a woman younger than 30 with Graves' hyperthyroidism. Input material: blood. The chain recombines TRBV7-2 with TRBJ2-7; weak D call: TRBD1 (6 bases). CDR3 sequence (DNA): TGTGCCAGCAGCTTAAGTTCAGGGGCCCCCTACGAGCAGTACTTC. It yields the protein CASSLSSGAPYEQYF.